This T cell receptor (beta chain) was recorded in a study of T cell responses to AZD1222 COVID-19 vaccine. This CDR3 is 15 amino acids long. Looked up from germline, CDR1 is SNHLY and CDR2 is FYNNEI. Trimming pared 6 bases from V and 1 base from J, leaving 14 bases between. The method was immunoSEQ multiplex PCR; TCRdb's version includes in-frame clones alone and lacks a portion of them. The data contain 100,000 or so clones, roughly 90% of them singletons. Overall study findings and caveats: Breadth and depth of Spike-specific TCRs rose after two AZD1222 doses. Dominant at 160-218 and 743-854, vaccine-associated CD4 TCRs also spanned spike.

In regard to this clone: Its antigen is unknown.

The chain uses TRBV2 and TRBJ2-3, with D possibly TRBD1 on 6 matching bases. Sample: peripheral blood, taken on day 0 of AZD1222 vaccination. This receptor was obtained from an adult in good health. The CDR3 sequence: CASSGLGQRTDTQYF. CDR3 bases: TGTGCCAGCAGCGGCCTGGGACAACGCACAGATACGCAGTATTTT. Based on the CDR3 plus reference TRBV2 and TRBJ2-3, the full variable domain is EPEVTQTPSHQVTQMGQEVILRCVPISNHLYFYWYRQILGQKVEFLVSFYNNEISEKSEIFDDQFSVERPDGSNFTLKIRSTKLEDSAMYFCASSGLGQRTDTQYFGPGTRLTVL.